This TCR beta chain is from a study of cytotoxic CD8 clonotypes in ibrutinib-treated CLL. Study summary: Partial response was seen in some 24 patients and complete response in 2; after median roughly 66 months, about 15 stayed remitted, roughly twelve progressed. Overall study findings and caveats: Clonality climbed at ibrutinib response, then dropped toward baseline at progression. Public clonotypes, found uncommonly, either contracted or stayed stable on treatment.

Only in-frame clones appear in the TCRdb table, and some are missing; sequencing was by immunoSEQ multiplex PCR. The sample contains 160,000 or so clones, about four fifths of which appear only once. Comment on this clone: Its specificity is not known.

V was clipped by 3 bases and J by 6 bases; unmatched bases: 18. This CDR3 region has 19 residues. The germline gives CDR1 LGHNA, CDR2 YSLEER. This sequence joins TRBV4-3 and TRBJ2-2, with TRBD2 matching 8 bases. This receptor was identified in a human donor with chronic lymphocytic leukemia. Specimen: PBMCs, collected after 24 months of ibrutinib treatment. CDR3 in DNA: TGCGCCAGCAGCCATAGGTTGCCGCGGGAGGATTTTAGACCCGGGGAGCTGTTTTTT. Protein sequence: CASSHRLPREDFRPGELFF.